Presented here are 21 T cell receptor beta chains from one specimen sequenced in a study of blood T cell repertoires in COVID-19. Clones were sequenced by immunoSEQ multiplex PCR, and TCRdb holds only the in-frame ones, with some missing. The profile shows about 110,000 clones, less than 85% of them singletons. The sequencing sample was made of peripheral blood. The receptors stem from a woman aged 40 to 50 with acute or convalescent COVID-19.

The chain couples TRBV4-3 to TRBJ1-1, with a possible D match to TRBD1 (5 bases). CDR1 is LGHNA, CDR2 YSLEER, per germline. The V end lost 0 bases, the J end lost 4 bases, and 9 bases lay between the germline ends. CDR3 length: 14 amino acids. The CDR3, as DNA: TGCGCCAGCAGCCAAGAATACGGGGGCACTGAAGCTTTCTTT. This sequence encodes CASSQEYGGTEAFF.

This clone is a singleton in its sample. V is TRBV12-3 or TRBV12-4 and J is TRBJ2-7, with D possibly TRBD1 on 6 matching bases. Trimming stripped 1 base from V and 10 bases from J, with 14 bases between. The CDR3 is made up of 13 amino acids. The CDR3 DNA sequence: TGTGCCAGCAGTTTAGAAACAGGACAGAATCAGTACTTC. This encodes CASSLETGQNQYF.

The genes are TRBV12-5 and TRBJ1-6; D may be TRBD1 (6 bases). The CDR3 is made up of 14 amino acids. Trimming shortened V by 1 base and J by 10 bases, and 11 bases separated the two germline ends. Looked up from germline, CDR1 is LGHNT and CDR2 is FRNRAP. In DNA form, the CDR3 reads TGTGCTAGTGGTTTGGACCTGACAGGCTCACCCCTCCACTTT. It encodes CASGLDLTGSPLHF.

The rearrangement links TRBV2 to TRBJ2-7, with TRBD2 matching over 12 bases. The germline gives CDR1 SNHLY, CDR2 FYNNEI. V lost 11 bases to trimming and J lost 7 bases; unmatched junction nucleotides: 15. The CDR3 runs to 15 residues. The CDR3 loop reads CAGRGLAGPQEEQYF. Written as DNA, the CDR3 is TGTGCCGGAAGGGGACTAGCGGGCCCCCAAGAGGAGCAGTACTTC.

A remark on this clone: Other DNA sequences of this sample code for an identical CDR3. V usage is TRBV7-3 and J usage is TRBJ2-3, with D perhaps matching TRBD2 (6 bases). Germline V gene sequence: CDR1 SGHTA, CDR2 FQGTGA. The V end lost 5 bases, the J end lost 2 bases, and 11 bases lay between the germline ends. The CDR3 loop spans 14 amino acids. The CDR3 region is CASSPGLSTDTQYF. CDR3 DNA sequence: TGTGCCAGCAGCCCGGGACTCTCCACAGATACGCAGTATTTT.

The rearrangement joins TRBV5-1 to TRBJ2-3; 9 bases match TRBD2. The germline V gene has CDR1 SGHRS and CDR2 YFSETQ. Germline trimming cut 2 bases from V and 3 bases from J; bases unmatched to any gene: 10. The CDR3 length is 17 residues. The CDR3 DNA follows: TGCGCCAGCAGCTTCTCGAATGGCGGGGGGGCAACAGATACGCAGTATTTT. It translates to CASSFSNGGGATDTQYF. Variable domain in full (rest from reference TRBV5-1 and TRBJ2-3): KAGVTQTPRYLIKTRGQQVTLSCSPISGHRSVSWYQQTPGQGLQFLFEYFSETQRNKGNFPGRFSGRQFSNSRSEMNVSTLELGDSALYLCASSFSNGGGATDTQYFGPGTRLTVL.

The gene calls are TRBV2 and TRBJ2-2; 7 nucleotides match TRBD1. This CDR3 has 14 residues. The junction had 6 bases not matched to a gene; V was cut back by 8 bases and J by 3 bases. Germline loops: CDR1 SNHLY, CDR2 FYNNEI. The CDR3 here is CASVRDSYTGELFF. Here the CDR3 DNA reads TGTGCCAGCGTCAGGGACAGCTACACCGGGGAGCTGTTTTTT. Looking up the rest from reference TRBV2 and TRBJ2-2 gives the full variable domain: EPEVTQTPSHQVTQMGQEVILRCVPISNHLYFYWYRQILGQKVEFLVSFYNNEISEKSEIFDDQFSVERPDGSNFTLKIRSTKLEDSAMYFCASVRDSYTGELFFGEGSRLTVL.

This chain links TRBV6-2 or TRBV6-3 with TRBJ1-5, with D unresolved. Trimming removed 2 bases from V and 7 bases from J, with 15 bases in between. This CDR3 is 15 amino acids long. The germline V gene encodes CDR1 MNHEY and CDR2 SVGEGT. The CDR3 coding sequence is TGTGCCAGCAGTTACCAGCACAGTGGCAGCCAGCCCCAGCATTTT. Its translation is CASSYQHSGSQPQHF.

CDR3 sequence (DNA): TGTGCCAGCAGCGTCGAGGGCGGGGGACTAGCAGAGACCCAGTACTTC. It codes for CASSVEGGGLAETQYF. This sequence joins TRBV9 and TRBJ2-5, with 9 positions matching TRBD2. Trimming removed 2 bases from V and 4 bases from J; junction bases left unmatched: 9. The germline CDR1 and CDR2 sequences are SGDLS and YYNGEE. This CDR3 has 16 residues.

This clone appeared a single time. V is TRBV5-4 and J is TRBJ1-6; 8 bases line up with TRBD1. Germline V gene sequence: CDR1 SGHNT, CDR2 YYREEE (reference sequence). The CDR3 spans 16 residues. V lost 4 bases, J lost 10 bases, and 13 bases stayed unmatched. CDR3 DNA sequence: TGTGCCAGCAGCCCCGACTTTGGACAGGGAGGGTCACCCCTCCACTTT. It translates to CASSPDFGQGGSPLHF.

The chain uses TRBV10-3 and TRBJ1-4; D possibly corresponds to TRBD1 (6 bases). Germline assignment: CDR1 ENHRY and CDR2 SYGVKD. V lost 3 bases and J lost 7, with 9 bases in between. The CDR3 spans 13 residues. Written as DNA, the CDR3 is TGTGCCATCAGTGACAGGGGTGGTGAAAAACTGTTTTTT. It specifies CAISDRGGEKLFF.

The V and J genes are TRBV7-3 and TRBJ1-2; a possible D gene is TRBD1 (5 bases). CDR3 length: 13 residues. Germline V gene data show CDR1 as SGHTA and CDR2 as FQGTGA. With 3 bases removed from V and 6 bases from J, the gap between germline ends came to 11 bases. The CDR3 nucleotides read TGTGCCAGCAGCTTTAGCAGGGAAGATGGCTACACCTTC. This gives the protein CASSFSREDGYTF.

This clone was counted once. This chain links TRBV19 with TRBJ1-6, with D hard to call. Trimming stripped 7 bases from V and 9 bases from J, with 16 bases between. Germline assignment: CDR1 LNHDA and CDR2 SQIVND (reference sequence). This CDR3 contains 14 residues. CDR3 in amino acids: CASTLAIESSPLHF. For the CDR3, the DNA is TGTGCCAGTACGCTCGCAATTGAGAGTTCACCCCTCCACTTT.

The rearrangement uses TRBV28 and TRBJ2-5; D is ambiguous. CDR3 length: 11 residues. Trimming shortened V by 3 bases and J by 7 bases, and 6 bases separated the two germline ends. The germline CDR1 and CDR2 sequences are MDHEN and SYDVKM. CDR3 DNA sequence: TGTGCCAGCAGTTTGGTCGGGACCCAGTACTTC. Encoded protein: CASSLVGTQYF.

This clone has at least ten counts. The chain is built from TRBV7-2 and TRBJ2-2, with TRBD2 identical over 7 bases. The V gene's germline CDR1 is SGHTA and CDR2 FQGNSA. This CDR3 has 14 amino acids. V lost 8 bases to trimming and J lost 6 bases; unmatched junction nucleotides: 9. The CDR3 region has the DNA TGTGCCAGCCAATATGGGGGGGAGGCCGGGGAGCTGTTTTTT. This gives the protein CASQYGGEAGELFF.

This sequence joins TRBV10-1 and TRBJ1-3, with D hard to call. Germline CDR1 reads WNHNN; CDR2 reads SYGVQD (reference sequence). The CDR3 covers 14 residues. V lost 6 bases, J lost 0 bases, and 9 bases lay in between. For the CDR3, the DNA is TGCGCCAGCAGCCTAGAGTTCTCTGGAAACACCATATATTTT. Amino acid sequence: CASSLEFSGNTIYF.

The chain couples TRBV6-5 to TRBJ2-3, with D possibly TRBD1 on 5 matching bases. This CDR3 has 12 amino acids. Trimming took off 6 bases at V and 7 bases at J, with 11 bases between the two ends. Germline V gene data show CDR1 as MNHEY and CDR2 as SVGAGI. As DNA, the CDR3 is TGTGCCAGCAGGCAGGGTTTAAATACGCAGTATTTT. Residues: CASRQGLNTQYF.

This sequence joins TRBV7-8 and TRBJ2-2; D unclear. V was clipped by 2 bases and J by 6 bases, with 7 bases between them. The CDR3 is 13 amino acids. CDR1 and CDR2 from the germline V gene are SGHVS and FQNEAQ. CDR3 amino acids: CASSLKSAGELFF. CDR3 in DNA: TGTGCCAGCAGCTTAAAATCGGCCGGGGAGCTGTTTTTT.

This chain joins TRBV11-1 and TRBJ1-1; D not resolved. The V end lost 3 bases, the J end lost 4 bases, and 9 bases lay between the germline ends. The germline V gene has CDR1 SGHAT and CDR2 FQDESV (reference sequence). The length of the CDR3 is 13 residues. The CDR3 DNA is TGTGCCAGCAGCTTGGAGGAGGGCACTGAAGCTTTCTTT. Its translation is CASSLEEGTEAFF.

This clone has a single count. The rearrangement joins TRBV6-2 or TRBV6-3 to TRBJ1-6; D unresolved. The CDR3 runs 14 residues. V was shortened by 1 base and J by 8 bases, with 9 bases between the two germline ends. Looked up from germline, CDR1 is MNHEY and CDR2 is SVGEGT. CDR3 bases: TGTGCCAGCAGTTACTTCCCACCGGATTCACCCCTCCACTTT. It codes for CASSYFPPDSPLHF.

The J gene is TRBJ2-1, the V gene TRBV30, with 10 bases that match TRBD1. Germline loops: CDR1 GTSNPN, CDR2 SVGIG (reference sequence). The CDR3 sequence is 15 residues long. V lost 3 bases, J lost 6 bases, and 8 bases stayed unmatched. CDR3 in amino acids: CAWRKPGQGSNEQFF. The CDR3, as DNA: TGTGCCTGGAGGAAACCGGGACAGGGGTCCAATGAGCAGTTCTTC.